This T cell receptor (beta chain) was sequenced for a study of T cell changes during pregnancy in multiple sclerosis (dated by TCRdb to between 2019 and 2020). Some background on the complete study: Changes in the T cell repertoire over the course of pregnancy were examined in this study in women with multiple sclerosis.

The CDR3 holds 14 amino acids from the cysteine to the phenylalanine. The CDR3 DNA has 42 bases and is translated from base 1. With respect to this clone: There is no known antigen for this receptor. The input lacks base qualities; no much larger clone sits a single base away.

Receptors were amplified or captured by the immunoSEQ multiplex PCR assay. Not all clones reach the TCRdb copy of this immuneACCESS table, which keeps in-frame sequences only. Checked studies attribute under half of the gap to unresolved V genes and leave the rest unexplained. The sample includes 15,000 to 20,000 clones, with 86% observed a single time. The biggest ten clones account for approximately 5.5% of the sample. The specimen was CD8+ T cells from peripheral blood mononuclear cells, collected in the third trimester of pregnancy. The TCR originated in a female donor in good health, enrolled as a control in a pregnancy study. The receptor chain draws on TRBV21-1 and TRBJ1-1. TRBV21-1 is given as a pseudogene. The nucleotides read TGTGCCAGCAGCGGGGGGAAGGAGAACACTGAAGCTTTCTTT. It is translated as CASSGGKENTEAFF.